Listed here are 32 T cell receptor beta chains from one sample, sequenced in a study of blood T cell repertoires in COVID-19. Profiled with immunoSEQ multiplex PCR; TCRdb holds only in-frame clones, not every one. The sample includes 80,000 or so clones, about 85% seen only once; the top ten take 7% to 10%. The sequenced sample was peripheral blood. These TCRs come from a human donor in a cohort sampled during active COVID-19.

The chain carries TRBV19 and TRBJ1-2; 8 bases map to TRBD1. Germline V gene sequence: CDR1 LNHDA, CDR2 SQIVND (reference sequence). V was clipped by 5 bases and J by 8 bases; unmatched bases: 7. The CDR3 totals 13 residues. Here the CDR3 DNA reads TGTGCCAGTAGTCCGGACAGGGTTGTAGGCTACACCTTC. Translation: CASSPDRVVGYTF.

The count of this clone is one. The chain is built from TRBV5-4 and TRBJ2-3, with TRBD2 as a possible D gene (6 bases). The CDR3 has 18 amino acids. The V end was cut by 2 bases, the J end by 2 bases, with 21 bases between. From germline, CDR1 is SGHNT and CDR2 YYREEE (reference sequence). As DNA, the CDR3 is TGTGCCAGCAGCTTTTTCGGTGCGGGGCGGCGGGCCACAGATACGCAGTATTTT. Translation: CASSFFGAGRRATDTQYF. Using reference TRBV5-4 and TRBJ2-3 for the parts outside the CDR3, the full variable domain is ETGVTQSPTHLIKTRGQQVTLRCSSQSGHNTVSWYQQALGQGPQFIFQYYREEENGRGNFPPRFSGLQFPNYSSELNVNALELDDSALYLCASSFFGAGRRATDTQYFGPGTRLTVL.

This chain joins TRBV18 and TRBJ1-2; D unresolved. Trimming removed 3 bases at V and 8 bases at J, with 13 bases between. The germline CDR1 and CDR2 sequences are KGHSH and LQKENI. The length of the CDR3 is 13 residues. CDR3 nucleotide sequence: TGTGCCAGCTCACCCGACATGGATGGCGGCTACACCTTC. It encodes CASSPDMDGGYTF. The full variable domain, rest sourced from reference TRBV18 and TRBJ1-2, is NAGVMQNPRHLVRRRGQEARLRCSPMKGHSHVYWYRQLPEEGLKFMVYLQKENIIDESGMPKERFSAEFPKEGPSILRIQQVVRGDSAAYFCASSPDMDGGYTFGSGTRLTVV.

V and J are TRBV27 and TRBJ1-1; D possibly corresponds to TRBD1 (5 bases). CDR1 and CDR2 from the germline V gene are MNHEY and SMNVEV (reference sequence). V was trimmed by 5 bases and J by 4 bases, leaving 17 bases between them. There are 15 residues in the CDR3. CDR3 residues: CASSAAVGGITEAFF. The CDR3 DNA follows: TGTGCCAGCAGTGCCGCAGTGGGGGGGATCACTGAAGCTTTCTTT.

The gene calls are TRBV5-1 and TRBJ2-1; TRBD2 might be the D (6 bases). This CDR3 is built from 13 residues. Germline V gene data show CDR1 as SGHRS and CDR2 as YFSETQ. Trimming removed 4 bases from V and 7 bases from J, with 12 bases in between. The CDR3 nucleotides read TGCGCCAGCAGCGACGTACGGGGGAATGAGCAGTTCTTC. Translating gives CASSDVRGNEQFF.

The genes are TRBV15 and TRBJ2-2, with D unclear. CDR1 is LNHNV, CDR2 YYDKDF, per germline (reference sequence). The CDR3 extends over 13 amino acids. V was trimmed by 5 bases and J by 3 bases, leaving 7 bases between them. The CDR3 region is CATSGSYTGELFF. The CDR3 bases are TGTGCCACCAGCGGCTCATACACCGGGGAGCTGTTTTTT.

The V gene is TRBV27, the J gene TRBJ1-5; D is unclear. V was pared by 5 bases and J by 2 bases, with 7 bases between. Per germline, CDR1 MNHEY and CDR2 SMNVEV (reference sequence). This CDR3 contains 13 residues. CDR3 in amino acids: CASSKQGNQPQHF. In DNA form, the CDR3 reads TGTGCCAGCAGTAAACAAGGCAATCAGCCCCAGCATTTT.

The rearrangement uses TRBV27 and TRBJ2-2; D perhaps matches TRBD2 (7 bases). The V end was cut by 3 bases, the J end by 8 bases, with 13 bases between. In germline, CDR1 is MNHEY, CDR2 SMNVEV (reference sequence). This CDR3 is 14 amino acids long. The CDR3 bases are TGTGCCAGCAGTTTGGTAGGGGGGGAAGGGGAGCTGTTTTTT. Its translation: CASSLVGGEGELFF.

CDR3 sequence reads: CASTRQARSAEAFF. DNA of the CDR3: TGTGCCAGCACACGACAGGCAAGATCGGCTGAAGCTTTCTTT. The chain joins TRBV6-5 to TRBJ1-1; D may be TRBD1 (6 bases). V was clipped by 7 bases and J by 6 bases, with 18 bases between them. CDR3 size: 14 residues. Germline V gene lookup returns CDR1 MNHEY and CDR2 SVGAGI.

CDR3: CASSLSGDRVAGYTF. The CDR3 DNA reads as TGCGCCAGCAGCTTGTCAGGGGACAGGGTAGCAGGCTACACCTTC. The chain employs TRBV5-1 and TRBJ1-2, with TRBD1 matching over 9 bases. With V trimmed by 1 base and J by 8 bases, 9 bases remained unmatched. CDR3 length equals 15 residues. The germline CDR1 and CDR2 sequences are SGHRS and YFSETQ.

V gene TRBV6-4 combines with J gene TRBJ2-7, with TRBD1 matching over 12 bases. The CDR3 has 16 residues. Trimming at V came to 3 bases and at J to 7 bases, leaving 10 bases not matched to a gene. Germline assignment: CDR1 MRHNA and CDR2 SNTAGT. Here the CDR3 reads CASSEITGTGGGEQYF. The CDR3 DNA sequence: TGTGCCAGCAGTGAAATAACCGGGACAGGGGGCGGTGAGCAGTACTTC.

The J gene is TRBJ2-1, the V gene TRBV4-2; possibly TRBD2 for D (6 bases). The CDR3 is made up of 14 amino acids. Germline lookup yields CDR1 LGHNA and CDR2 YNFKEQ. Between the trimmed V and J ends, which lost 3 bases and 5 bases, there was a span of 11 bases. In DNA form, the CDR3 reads TGTGCCAGCAGCCACGGACTACAGAACAATGAGCAGTTCTTC. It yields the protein CASSHGLQNNEQFF.

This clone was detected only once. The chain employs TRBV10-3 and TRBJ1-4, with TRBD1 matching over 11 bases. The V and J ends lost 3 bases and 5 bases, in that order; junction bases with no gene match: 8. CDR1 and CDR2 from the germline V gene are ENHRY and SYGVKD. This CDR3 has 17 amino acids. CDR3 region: CAISDLGQGGTNEKLFF. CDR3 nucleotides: TGTGCCATCAGTGATTTGGGACAGGGGGGAACAAATGAAAAACTGTTTTTT.

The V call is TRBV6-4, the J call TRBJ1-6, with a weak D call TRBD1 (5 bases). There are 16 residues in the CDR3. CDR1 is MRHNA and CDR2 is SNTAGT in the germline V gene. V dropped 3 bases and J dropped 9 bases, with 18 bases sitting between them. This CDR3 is CASSESFGGRGSPLHF. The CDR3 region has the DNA TGTGCCAGCAGTGAGTCCTTCGGGGGTCGAGGTTCACCCCTCCACTTT.

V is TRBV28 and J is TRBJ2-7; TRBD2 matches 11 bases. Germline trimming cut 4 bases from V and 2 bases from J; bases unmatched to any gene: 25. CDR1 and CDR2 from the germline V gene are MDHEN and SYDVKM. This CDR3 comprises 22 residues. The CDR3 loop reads CASSSSRGHPGLAVIAPYEQYF. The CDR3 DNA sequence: TGTGCCAGCAGTTCCTCCAGGGGTCATCCGGGACTAGCGGTAATAGCGCCCTACGAGCAGTACTTC. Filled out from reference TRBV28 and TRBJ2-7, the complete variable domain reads DVKVTQSSRYLVKRTGEKVFLECVQDMDHENMFWYRQDPGLGLRLIYFSYDVKMKEKGDIPEGYSVSREKKERFSLILESASTNQTSMYLCASSSSRGHPGLAVIAPYEQYFGPGTRLTVT.

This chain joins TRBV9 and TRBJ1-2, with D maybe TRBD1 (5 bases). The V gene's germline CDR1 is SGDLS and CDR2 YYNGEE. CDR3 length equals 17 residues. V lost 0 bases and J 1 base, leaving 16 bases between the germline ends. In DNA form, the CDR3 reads TGTGCCAGCAGCGTAGGTCATCGGCAGGGCGTTAACTATGGCTACACCTTC. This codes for CASSVGHRQGVNYGYTF.

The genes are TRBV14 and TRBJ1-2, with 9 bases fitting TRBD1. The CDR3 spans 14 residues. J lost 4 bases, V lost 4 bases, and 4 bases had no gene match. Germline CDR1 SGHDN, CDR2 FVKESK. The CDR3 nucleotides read TGTGCCAGCAGCCCGGGACAGGGCCGCTATGGCTACACCTTC. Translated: CASSPGQGRYGYTF.

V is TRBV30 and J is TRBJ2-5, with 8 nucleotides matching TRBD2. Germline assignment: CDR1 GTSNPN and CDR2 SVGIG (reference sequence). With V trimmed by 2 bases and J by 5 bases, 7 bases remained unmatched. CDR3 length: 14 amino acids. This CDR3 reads CAWSKAGERETQYF. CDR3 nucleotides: TGTGCCTGGAGTAAAGCGGGGGAACGGGAGACCCAGTACTTC.

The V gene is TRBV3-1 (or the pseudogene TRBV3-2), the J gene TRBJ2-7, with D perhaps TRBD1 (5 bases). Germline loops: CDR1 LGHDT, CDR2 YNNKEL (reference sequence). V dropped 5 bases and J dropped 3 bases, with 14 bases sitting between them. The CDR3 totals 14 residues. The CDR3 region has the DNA TGTGCCAGCAGCTTAAAGCGACAGATCTACGAGCAGTACTTC. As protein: CASSLKRQIYEQYF.

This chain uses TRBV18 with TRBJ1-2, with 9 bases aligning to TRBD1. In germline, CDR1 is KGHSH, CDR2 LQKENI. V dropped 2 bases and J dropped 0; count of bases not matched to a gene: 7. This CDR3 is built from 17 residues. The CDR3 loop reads CASSPKSGQGTNYGYTF. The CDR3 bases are TGTGCCAGCTCACCAAAGTCCGGACAGGGGACTAACTATGGCTACACCTTC.

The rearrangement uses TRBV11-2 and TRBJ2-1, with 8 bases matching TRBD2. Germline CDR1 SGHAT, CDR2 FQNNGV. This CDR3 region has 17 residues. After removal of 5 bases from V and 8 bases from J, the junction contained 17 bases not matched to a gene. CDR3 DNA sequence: TGTGCCAGCAGCCCAGTCTGGGGAGCGGGAGAGGTCCATGAGCAGTTCTTC. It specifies CASSPVWGAGEVHEQFF.

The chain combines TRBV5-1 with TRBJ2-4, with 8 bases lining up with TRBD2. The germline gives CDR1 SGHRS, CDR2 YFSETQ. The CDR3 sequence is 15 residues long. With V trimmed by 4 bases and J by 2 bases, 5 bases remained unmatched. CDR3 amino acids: CASSPGGATKNIQYF. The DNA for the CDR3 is TGCGCCAGCAGCCCCGGGGGGGCGACCAAAAACATTCAGTACTTC.

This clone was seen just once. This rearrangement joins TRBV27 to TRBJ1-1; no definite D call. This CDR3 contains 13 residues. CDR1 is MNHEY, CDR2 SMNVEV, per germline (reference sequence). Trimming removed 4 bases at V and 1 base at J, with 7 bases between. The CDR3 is CASSSTRNTEAFF. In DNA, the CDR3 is TGTGCCAGCAGTTCCACCAGGAACACTGAAGCTTTCTTT.

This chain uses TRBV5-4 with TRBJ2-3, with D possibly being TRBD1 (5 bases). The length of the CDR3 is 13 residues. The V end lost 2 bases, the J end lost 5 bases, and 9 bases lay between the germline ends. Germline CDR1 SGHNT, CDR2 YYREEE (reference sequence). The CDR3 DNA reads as TGTGCCAGCAGCTTCCAAGGGGTAGATACGCAGTATTTT. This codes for CASSFQGVDTQYF.

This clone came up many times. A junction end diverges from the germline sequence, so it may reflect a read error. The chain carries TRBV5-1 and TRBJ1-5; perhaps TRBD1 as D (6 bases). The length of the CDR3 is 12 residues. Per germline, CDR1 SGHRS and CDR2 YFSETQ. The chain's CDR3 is CASSLPWTVSNF. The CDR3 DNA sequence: TGCGCCAGCAGCCTACCCTGGACAGTTTCCAATTTT.

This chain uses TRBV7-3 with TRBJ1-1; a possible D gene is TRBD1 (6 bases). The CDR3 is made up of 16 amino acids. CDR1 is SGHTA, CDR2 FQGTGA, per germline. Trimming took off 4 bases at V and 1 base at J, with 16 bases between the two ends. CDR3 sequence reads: CASSSGPGEGNTEAFF. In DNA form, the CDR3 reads TGTGCCAGCAGCTCCGGGCCAGGGGAAGGGAACACTGAAGCTTTCTTT.

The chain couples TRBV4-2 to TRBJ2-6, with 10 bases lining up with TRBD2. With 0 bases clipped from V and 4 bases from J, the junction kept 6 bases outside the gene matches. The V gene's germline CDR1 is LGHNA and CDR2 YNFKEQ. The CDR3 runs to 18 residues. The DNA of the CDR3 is TGTGCCAGCAGCCAAGACTTGGGACTAGCGACGGGGGCCAACGTCCTGACTTTC. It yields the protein CASSQDLGLATGANVLTF.

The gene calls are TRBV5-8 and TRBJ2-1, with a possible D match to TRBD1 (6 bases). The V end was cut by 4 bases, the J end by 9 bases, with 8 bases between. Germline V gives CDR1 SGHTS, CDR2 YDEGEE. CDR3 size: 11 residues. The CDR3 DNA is TGTGCCAGCAGCATAGGGGGTGAGCAGTTCTTC. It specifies CASSIGGEQFF. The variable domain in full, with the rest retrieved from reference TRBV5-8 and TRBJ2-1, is EAGVTQSPTHLIKTRGQQATLRCSPISGHTSVYWYQQALGLGLQFLLWYDEGEERNRGNFPPRFSGRQFPNYSSELNVNALELEDSALYLCASSIGGEQFFGPGTRLTVL.

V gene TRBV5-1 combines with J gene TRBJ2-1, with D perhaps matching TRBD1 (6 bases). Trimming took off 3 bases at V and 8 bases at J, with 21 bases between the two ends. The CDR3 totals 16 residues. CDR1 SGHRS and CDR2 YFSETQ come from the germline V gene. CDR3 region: CASSSESGVYWYEQFF. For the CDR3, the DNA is TGCGCCAGCAGCTCGGAATCAGGGGTTTATTGGTATGAGCAGTTCTTC.

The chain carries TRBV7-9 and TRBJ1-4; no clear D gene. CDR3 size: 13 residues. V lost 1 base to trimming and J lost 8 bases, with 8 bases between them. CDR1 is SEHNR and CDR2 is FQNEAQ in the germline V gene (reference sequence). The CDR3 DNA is TGTGCCAGCAGCTTAGGGGAGGAGGAAAAACTGTTTTTT. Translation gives CASSLGEEEKLFF. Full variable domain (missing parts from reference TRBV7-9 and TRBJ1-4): DTGVSQNPRHKITKRGQNVTFRCDPISEHNRLYWYRQTLGQGPEFLTYFQNEAQLEKSRLLSDRFSAERPKGSFSTLEIQRTEQGDSAMYLCASSLGEEEKLFFGSGTQLSVL.

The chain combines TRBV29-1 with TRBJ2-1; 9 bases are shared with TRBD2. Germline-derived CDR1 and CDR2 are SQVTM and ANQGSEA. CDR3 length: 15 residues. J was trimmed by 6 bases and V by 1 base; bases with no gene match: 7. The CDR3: CSVEGQAGGPNEQFF. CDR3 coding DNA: TGCAGCGTTGAAGGCCAAGCGGGAGGCCCCAATGAGCAGTTCTTC.

CDR3 loop: CASSYLRGSSSYGYTF. The CDR3, as DNA: TGTGCCAGCAGTTACCTCAGGGGCAGCTCGTCCTATGGCTACACCTTC. This chain links TRBV6-6 with TRBJ1-2, with a possible D match to TRBD1 (6 bases). This CDR3 comprises 16 residues. V was clipped by 2 bases and J by 4 bases, with 17 bases between them. Germline CDR1 reads MNHNY; CDR2 reads SVGAGI (reference sequence).